The source of this T cell receptor beta chain is a study of a mutant IDH1 vaccine in newly diagnosed glioma. Study details: Onset of vaccination occurred 4-6 weeks following radiotherapy alone, or with temozolomide cycles. Sex among treated patients split 62.5% male, approximately 40% female; mean age was around 40 years.

Assay: immunoSEQ multiplex PCR; the TCRdb copy retains only in-frame clones and omits some. The table has around 50,000 clones, roughly 80% seen once. The sample holds a few counts of this clone. The antigen is undetermined. As to time point: week 35, safety follow-up. In the vaccine, a single dose held 300 ug of the mutant IDH1 20-mer peptide, along with topical imiquimod. Germline CDR1 and CDR2: MNHEY and SMNVEV (reference sequence). The CDR3 contains 13 residues. V lost 5 bases and J lost 1, with 8 bases in between. The receptor's source is a woman under 30 with glioma. This material consisted of PBMCs, taken from a glioma patient whose treatment included an IDH1 peptide vaccine. This chain links TRBV27 with TRBJ1-1; D gene ambiguous. This CDR3 reads CASSNGPNTEAFF. The CDR3 DNA reads TGTGCCAGCAGTAACGGACCGAACACTGAAGCTTTCTTT.